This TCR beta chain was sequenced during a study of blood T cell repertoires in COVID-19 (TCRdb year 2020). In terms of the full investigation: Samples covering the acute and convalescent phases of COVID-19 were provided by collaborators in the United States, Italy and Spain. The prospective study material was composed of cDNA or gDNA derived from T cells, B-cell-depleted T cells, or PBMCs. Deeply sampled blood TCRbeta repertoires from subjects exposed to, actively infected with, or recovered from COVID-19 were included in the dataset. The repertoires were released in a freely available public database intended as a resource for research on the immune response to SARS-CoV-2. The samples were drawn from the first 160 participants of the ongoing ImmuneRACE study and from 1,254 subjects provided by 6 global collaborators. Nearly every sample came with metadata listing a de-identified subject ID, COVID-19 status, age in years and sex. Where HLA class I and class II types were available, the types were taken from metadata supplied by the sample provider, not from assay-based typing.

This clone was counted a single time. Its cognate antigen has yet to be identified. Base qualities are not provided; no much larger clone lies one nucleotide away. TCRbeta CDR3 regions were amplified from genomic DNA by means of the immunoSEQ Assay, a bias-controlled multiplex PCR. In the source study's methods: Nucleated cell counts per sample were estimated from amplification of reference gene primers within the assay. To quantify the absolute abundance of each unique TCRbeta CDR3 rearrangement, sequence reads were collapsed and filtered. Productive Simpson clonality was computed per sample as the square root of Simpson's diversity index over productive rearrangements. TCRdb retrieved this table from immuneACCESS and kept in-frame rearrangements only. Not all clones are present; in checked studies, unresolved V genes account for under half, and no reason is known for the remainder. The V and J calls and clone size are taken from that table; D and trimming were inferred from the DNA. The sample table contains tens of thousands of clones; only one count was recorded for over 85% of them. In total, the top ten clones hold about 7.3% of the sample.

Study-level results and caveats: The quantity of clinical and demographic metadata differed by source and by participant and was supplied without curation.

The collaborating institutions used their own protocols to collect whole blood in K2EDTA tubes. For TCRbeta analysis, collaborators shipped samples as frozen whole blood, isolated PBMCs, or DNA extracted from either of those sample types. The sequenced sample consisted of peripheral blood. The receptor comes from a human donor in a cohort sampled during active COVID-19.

The CDR3 protein is CASSLAPNSNQPQHF. The bases read TGTGCCAGCAGCTTGGCCCCTAATAGCAATCAGCCCCAGCATTTT. The sequence is built from TRBV5-4 and TRBJ1-5; the D gene remains uncertain. V lost 0 bases and J lost 0 bases; the stretch between them is 7 bases long. Including the terminal cysteine and phenylalanine, the CDR3 comprises 15 residues. The kept DNA is CDR3 alone, 45 bases in frame from the first base. From a lookup of the germline V gene (reference sequence), CDR1 and CDR2 are SGHNT and YYREEE.